These T cell receptor beta chains were read from a single sample in a study of T cells expressing NK-cell markers. TCRdb derives one entry per CDR3 protein from the 5' RACE reads, leaving out DNA. The sample data list 450,000 to 600,000 distinct CDR3 sequences. Sequenced input: blood T cells: a sorted CD56 or NKG2C T cell subset, CD4+ or CD8+ T cells, or bulk PBMC T cells (not recorded which). The receptor source for this set is a young man in good health. Each CDR3 is given with its conserved first and last residue.

TRBV9,TRBJ2-1,CASTGTSGVGEQFF
TRBV12-3/TRBV12-4,TRBJ2-3,CASSPLLLGADTQYF
TRBV9,TRBJ2-5,CASSGTSGRLQETQYF
TRBV12-3/TRBV12-4,TRBJ2-7,CASSRLDRQYF
TRBV5-1,TRBJ2-1,CASSLVMMAGQGPNEQFF
TRBV3-1,TRBJ2-7,CASSRSLYEQYF
TRBV7-2,TRBJ2-7,CASSPVGALSTYEQYF
TRBV7-8,TRBJ2-1,CASSPSGQGQFF
TRBV4-3,TRBJ2-7,CASSQVGTGISYEQYF
TRBV6-6,TRBJ2-7,CASRLAGEGEQYF
TRBV19,TRBJ2-1,CASSITGGGEFF
TRBV9,TRBJ2-1,CASGQEFDNEQFF
TRBV25-1,TRBJ1-1,CASSEYNTEAFF
TRBV7-3,TRBJ2-1,CASSPHRGASGRSTYNEQFF
TRBV20-1,TRBJ2-1,CSAIKTSGTVYNEQFF
TRBV5-1,TRBJ1-1,CASSLGPVMRQSKNTEAFF
TRBV12-3/TRBV12-4,TRBJ2-3,CASRPGQGADTQYF
TRBV20-1,TRBJ1-1,CSALRGTNTEAFF
TRBV12-3/TRBV12-4,TRBJ2-4,CASSTRRLAAQDDIQYF
TRBV7-6,TRBJ2-1,CASSSLAGEGDEQFF
TRBV27,TRBJ2-7,CASSQTGTAASEQYF
TRBV29-1,TRBJ2-1,CSVVCRETSGGEQFF
TRBV7-2,TRBJ1-1,CASSLGAGPLNTEAFF
TRBV20-1,TRBJ2-4,CSSGGGHAPKNIQYF
TRBV5-1,TRBJ2-3,CASSLGTGTTDTQYF
TRBV5-5,TRBJ2-5,CASRRQGGTQYF
TRBV4-2,TRBJ2-2,CASSSPGLAQNTGELFF
TRBV11-3,TRBJ2-1,CASSSTGLSNEQFF
TRBV4-3,TRBJ1-1,CASSQDQYTEAFF
TRBV2,TRBJ2-3,CAHQREVTDTQYF
TRBV15,TRBJ2-3,CATSASADTQYF